This T cell receptor beta chain is drawn from a study of blood T cell repertoires in COVID-19. Overall study: The United States, Italy and Spain provided the acute and convalescent COVID-19 samples. Sample material is recorded as cDNA or gDNA derived from T cells, B-cell-depleted T cells, or PBMCs.

In the authors' workflow: Reference gene primer amplification gave estimated nucleated cell counts. Method: immunoSEQ multiplex PCR; TCRdb's copy keeps in-frame clones and lacks some. That table furnishes V, J and clone size, whereas the DNA furnished D and trimming. Here the sample spans 150,000 to 200,000 clones, about 78% being singletons. The CDR3 extends over 19 amino acids. CDR1 is LGHDT and CDR2 is YNNKEL in the germline V gene (reference sequence). The V segment lost 1 base and the J segment 0 bases; nucleotides outside the gene matches: 4. This clone was detected once. The receptor was isolated from a woman aged 45 to 65 with active or convalescent COVID-19. The sequenced material came from peripheral blood. This chain uses TRBV3-1 (or the pseudogene TRBV3-2) with TRBJ2-2; 14 bases are shared with TRBD2. This chain's CDR3 is CASSQVRLAGGPNTGELFF. The CDR3 DNA reads as TGTGCCAGCAGCCAAGTGAGACTAGCGGGGGGGCCGAACACCGGGGAGCTGTTTTTT.